The rows below give T cell receptor beta chains drawn from one sample of a study of blood T cell repertoires in COVID-19. The method was immunoSEQ multiplex PCR; TCRdb's version includes in-frame clones alone and lacks a portion of them. Counted here are some 150,000 clones, 60% to 80% occurring once; the ten biggest clones make up about 9%. Input material: peripheral blood. The receptors shown here come from a man in his fifties or sixties with active or convalescent COVID-19. Each CDR3 is given with its conserved first and last residue. Each record gives: D gene, V gene, J gene, clone size, CDR3 DNA, CDR3 protein. A D gene is named only where the DNA matches it firmly. Clone size is stated in some rows and not others, as once, few, many or a class when expanded.

>NA|TRBV27|TRBJ1-1|NA
TGTGCCAGCACCCGGAAAGGAGTTCGAAAGGACACTGAAGCTTTCTTT
CASTRKGVRKDTEAFF
>NA|TRBV6-5|TRBJ2-1|NA
TGTGCCAGCAGTCCCTTGAGGGCCCCGAACAATGAGCAGTTCTTC
CASSPLRAPNNEQFF
>TRBD1|TRBV6-5|TRBJ2-1|NA
TGTGCCAGCCTCCGGGACAGCTCCTACAATGAGCAGTTCTTC
CASLRDSSYNEQFF
>NA|TRBV29-1|TRBJ2-6|NA
TGCAGCGTTGGACAGTCTGGGGCCAACGTCCTGACTTTC
CSVGQSGANVLTF
>TRBD2|TRBV5-4|TRBJ2-5|NA
TGTGCCAGCAGCTGGACTAGCGGCGAGACCCAGTACTTC
CASSWTSGETQYF
>TRBD2|TRBV5-4|TRBJ2-2|NA
TGTGCCAGCACCAATCCCGGGGGGGGGACTGTCACCGGGGAGCTGTTTTTT
CASTNPGGGTVTGELFF
>TRBD2|TRBV5-8|TRBJ2-3|once
TGTGCCAGCAGCTGGAGGGCTAGCGGGAGGTTTACAGATACGCAGTATTTT
CASSWRASGRFTDTQYF
>NA|TRBV12-3/TRBV12-4|TRBJ2-7|NA
TGTGCCAGCAGTTTAATCGGTTATGGCGAGCAGTACTTC
CASSLIGYGEQYF
>TRBD2|TRBV6-6|TRBJ2-7|NA
TGTGCCAGCGTCGCTAGCGGGACCTACGAGCAGTACTTC
CASVASGTYEQYF
>NA|TRBV30|TRBJ1-2|NA
TGTGCCTGGAGCAGATTTGGTGTTCATAACTATGGCTACACCTTC
CAWSRFGVHNYGYTF
>NA|TRBV7-9|TRBJ2-3|NA
TGTGCCAGCAGCTTATTAGGGGGAGCGGGGACAGATACGCAGTATTTT
CASSLLGGAGTDTQYF